Included here is one TCR beta chain sequence, with context. No antigen is known for it. The source of the sample is a study of CD8 T cells in Susac syndrome. Study-level results: The study admitted that it had a relatively small number of individuals in its TCR sequencing and HLA analysis.

After extraction with the RNeasy kit, about 0.45 to 1 ug of the RNA was reverse transcribed using random hexamers. The amplification used immunoSEQ multiplex PCR on TCR beta CDR3; it spanned 54 Vbeta and 13 Jbeta. MiXCR, run by TCRdb on the immunoSEQ multiplex PCR reads, gives a single entry per CDR3 protein. The repertoire holds just over 80,000 distinct CDR3 sequences, with around 94% as singletons. From germline, CDR1 is PRHDT and CDR2 FYEKMQ (reference sequence). J gave up 4 bases and V 4 bases, and 2 bases lay outside the gene matches. The CDR3 loop spans 15 amino acids. TCR beta sequencing covered blood CD8+ and CD4+ T cells. Healthy donors matched for age and sex were used as controls.

This receptor was obtained from a human donor in good health. The sequenced material came from CD8+ T cells from PBMCs. This chain links TRBV13 with TRBJ2-5; 14 bases match TRBD2. This CDR3 reads CASSSGLAGAETQYF. The CDR3 nucleotides are TGTGCCAGCAGCTCGGGACTAGCGGGAGCAGAGACCCAGTACTTC.